This TCR beta chain was observed in a study of Ad26.COV2.S vaccination and SARS-CoV-2 variants. Method: immunoSEQ multiplex PCR; TCRdb's copy keeps in-frame clones and lacks some. The table shows 350,000 to 500,000 clones, with 75% to 95% occurring only once. Treatment meaning: 15 to 20 received Ad26.COV2.S at low or high dose, single or two shots; 5 received placebo; per-sample allocation not given. Samples were taken on day 63 after the first vaccine or placebo injection. The CDR3 runs to 14 residues. Germline loops: CDR1 SQVTM, CDR2 ANQGSEA. V shed 7 bases and J shed 7 bases, with 20 bases lying between them.

Material: peripheral blood, obtained in a trial of Ad26.COV2.S vaccine versus placebo. This sequence was found in a person aged 18-65 years who received the Ad26.COV2.S COVID-19 vaccine or a placebo. V is TRBV29-1 and J is TRBJ2-4, with a weak D call TRBD1 (6 bases). CDR3 bases: TGCAGCGCCAAAGGTCTGGGGGCCTTGAACATTCAGTACTTC. Protein product: CSAKGLGALNIQYF.